This TCR beta chain was obtained from a study of T cell clusters in autoimmune cytopenias. TRB was amplified from roughly 250 ng of peripheral blood genomic DNA per sample. The CDR3 consists of 14 residues. TRB rearrangements were amplified by touch-down multiplex PCR with mixed TRB-A/B primers. TCRdb re-called the multiplex PCR reads; every CDR3 protein appears as one record, without DNA. Its clone listing holds about 6,400 distinct CDR3 sequences. This same sample was also part of a study on T cell repertoires in aging, cancer and after chemotherapy. That study reports: Donor ages fell into six groups from 30 or younger up to 70 or older.

This receptor was obtained from a human donor in good health. The chain uses TRBV12-3 or TRBV12-4 and TRBJ2-7; without DNA, the TCRdb call of TRBD1 cannot be checked. Sequenced: peripheral blood. This chain's CDR3 is CASSAGQGGYEQYF.